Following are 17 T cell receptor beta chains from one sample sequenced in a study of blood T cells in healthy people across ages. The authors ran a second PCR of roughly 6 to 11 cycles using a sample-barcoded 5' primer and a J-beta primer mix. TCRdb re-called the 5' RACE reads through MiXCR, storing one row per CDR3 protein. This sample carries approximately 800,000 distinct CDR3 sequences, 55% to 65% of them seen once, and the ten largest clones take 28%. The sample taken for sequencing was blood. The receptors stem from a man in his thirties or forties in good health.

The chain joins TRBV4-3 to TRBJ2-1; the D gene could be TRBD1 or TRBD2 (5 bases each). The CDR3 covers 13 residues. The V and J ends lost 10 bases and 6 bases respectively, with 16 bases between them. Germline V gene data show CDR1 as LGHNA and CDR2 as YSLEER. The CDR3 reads CATSTRGFNEQFF. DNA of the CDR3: TGCGCCACTTCGACTCGGGGCTTCAATGAGCAGTTCTTC.

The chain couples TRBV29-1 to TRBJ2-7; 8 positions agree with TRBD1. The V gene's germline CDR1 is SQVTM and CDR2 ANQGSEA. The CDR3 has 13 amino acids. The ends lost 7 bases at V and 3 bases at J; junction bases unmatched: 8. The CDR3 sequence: CSAGLTGGYEQYF. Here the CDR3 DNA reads TGCAGCGCAGGACTAACAGGGGGCTACGAGCAGTACTTC.

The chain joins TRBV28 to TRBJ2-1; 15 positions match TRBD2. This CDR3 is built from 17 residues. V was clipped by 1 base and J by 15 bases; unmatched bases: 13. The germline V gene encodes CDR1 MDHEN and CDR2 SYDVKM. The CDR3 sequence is CASSLSSLGLAGGAGFF. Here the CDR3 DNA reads TGTGCCAGCAGTTTATCATCCCTGGGACTAGCGGGGGGCGCGGGGTTCTTC. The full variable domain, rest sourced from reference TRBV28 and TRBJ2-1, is DVKVTQSSRYLVKRTGEKVFLECVQDMDHENMFWYRQDPGLGLRLIYFSYDVKMKEKGDIPEGYSVSREKKERFSLILESASTNQTSMYLCASSLSSLGLAGGAGFFGPGTRLTVL.

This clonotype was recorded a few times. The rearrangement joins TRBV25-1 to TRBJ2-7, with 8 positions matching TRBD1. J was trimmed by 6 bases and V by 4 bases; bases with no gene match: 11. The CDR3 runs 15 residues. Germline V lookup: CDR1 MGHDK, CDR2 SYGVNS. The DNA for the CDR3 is TGTGCCAGCAGTGGTGTCGGACAGGGCGATCCCGAGCAGTACTTC. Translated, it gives CASSGVGQGDPEQYF.

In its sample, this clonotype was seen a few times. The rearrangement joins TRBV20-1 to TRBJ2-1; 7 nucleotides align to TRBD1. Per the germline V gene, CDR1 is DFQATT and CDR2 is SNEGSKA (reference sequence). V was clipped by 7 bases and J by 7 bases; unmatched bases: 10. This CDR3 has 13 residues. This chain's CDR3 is CSGVLDRANEQFF. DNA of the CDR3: TGCAGTGGCGTATTAGACAGGGCGAATGAGCAGTTCTTC.

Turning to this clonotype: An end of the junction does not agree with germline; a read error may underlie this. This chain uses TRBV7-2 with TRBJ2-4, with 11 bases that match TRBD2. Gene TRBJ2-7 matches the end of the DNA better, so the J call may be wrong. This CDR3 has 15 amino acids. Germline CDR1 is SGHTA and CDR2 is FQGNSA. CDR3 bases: TGTGTCAGCAGCTTAGAAACTAGCGGGGGCTACGAGCAGTACTTC. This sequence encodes CVSSLETSGGYEQYF.

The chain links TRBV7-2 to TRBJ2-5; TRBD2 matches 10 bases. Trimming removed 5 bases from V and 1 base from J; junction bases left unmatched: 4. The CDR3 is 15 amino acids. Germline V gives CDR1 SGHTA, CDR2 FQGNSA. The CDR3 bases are TGTGCCAGCAGCATTAGACTAGCGGGCCAAGAGACCCAGTACTTC. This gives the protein CASSIRLAGQETQYF.

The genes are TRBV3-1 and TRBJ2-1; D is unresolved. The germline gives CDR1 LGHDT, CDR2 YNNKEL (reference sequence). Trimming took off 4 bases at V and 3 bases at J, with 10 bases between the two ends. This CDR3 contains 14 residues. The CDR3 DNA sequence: TGTGCCAGCAGCCCGCCTCAGAGCTACAATGAGCAGTTCTTC. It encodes CASSPPQSYNEQFF.

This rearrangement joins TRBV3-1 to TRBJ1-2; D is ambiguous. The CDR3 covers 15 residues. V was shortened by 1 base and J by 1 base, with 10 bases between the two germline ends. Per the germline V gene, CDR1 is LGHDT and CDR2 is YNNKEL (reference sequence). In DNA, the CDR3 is TGTGCCAGCAGCCAAGTTCCGGCCGATAACTATGGCTACACCTTC. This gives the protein CASSQVPADNYGYTF.

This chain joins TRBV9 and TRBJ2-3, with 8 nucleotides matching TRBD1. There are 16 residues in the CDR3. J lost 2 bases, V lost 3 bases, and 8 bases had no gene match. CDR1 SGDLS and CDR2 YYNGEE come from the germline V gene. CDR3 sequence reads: CASSEGNRGYTDTQYF. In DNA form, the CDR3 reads TGTGCCAGCAGCGAGGGGAACAGGGGGTACACAGATACGCAGTATTTT.

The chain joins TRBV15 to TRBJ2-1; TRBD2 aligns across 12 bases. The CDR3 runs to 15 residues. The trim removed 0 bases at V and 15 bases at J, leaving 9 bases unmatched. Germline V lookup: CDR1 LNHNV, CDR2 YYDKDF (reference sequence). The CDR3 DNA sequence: TGTGCCACCAGCAGAGATCGACTAGCGGGGGAGAGGCCGTTCTTC. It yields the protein CATSRDRLAGERPFF.

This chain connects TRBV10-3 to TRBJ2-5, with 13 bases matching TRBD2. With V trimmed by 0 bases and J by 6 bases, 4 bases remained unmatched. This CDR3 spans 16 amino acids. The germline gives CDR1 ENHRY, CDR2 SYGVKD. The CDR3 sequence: CAISESGTSGEKTQYF. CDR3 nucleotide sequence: TGTGCCATCAGTGAGTCCGGGACTAGCGGGGAAAAGACCCAGTACTTC.

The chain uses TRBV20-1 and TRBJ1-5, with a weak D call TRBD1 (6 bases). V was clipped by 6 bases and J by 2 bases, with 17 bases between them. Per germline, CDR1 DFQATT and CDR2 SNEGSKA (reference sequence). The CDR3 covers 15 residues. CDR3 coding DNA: TGCAGTGCACCGACAGGCGGATTCGGCAATCAGCCCCAGCATTTT. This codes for CSAPTGGFGNQPQHF.

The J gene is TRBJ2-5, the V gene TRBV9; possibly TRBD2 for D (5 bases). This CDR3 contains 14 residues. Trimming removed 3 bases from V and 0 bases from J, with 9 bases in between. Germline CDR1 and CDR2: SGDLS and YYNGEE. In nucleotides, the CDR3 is TGTGCCAGCAGCGCTAGCAAGTACCAAGAGACCCAGTACTTC. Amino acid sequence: CASSASKYQETQYF.

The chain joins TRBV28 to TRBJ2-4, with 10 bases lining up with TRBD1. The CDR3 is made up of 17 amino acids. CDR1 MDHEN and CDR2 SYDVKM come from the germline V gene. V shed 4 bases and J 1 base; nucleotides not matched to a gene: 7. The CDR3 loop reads CASSSSGTGAAKNIQYF. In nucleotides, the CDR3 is TGTGCCAGCAGTTCATCCGGGACAGGGGCTGCCAAAAACATTCAGTACTTC.

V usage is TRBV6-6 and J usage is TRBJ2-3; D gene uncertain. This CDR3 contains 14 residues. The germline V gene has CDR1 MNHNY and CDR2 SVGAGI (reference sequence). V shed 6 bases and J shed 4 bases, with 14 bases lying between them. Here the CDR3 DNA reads TGTGCCAGCAGCCCGGTGGTCCAGCCAGATACGCAGTATTTT. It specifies CASSPVVQPDTQYF.

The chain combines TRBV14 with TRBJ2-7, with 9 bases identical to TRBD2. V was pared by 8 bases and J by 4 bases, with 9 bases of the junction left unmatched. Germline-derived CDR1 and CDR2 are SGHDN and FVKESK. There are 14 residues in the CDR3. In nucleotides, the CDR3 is TGTGCCAGCTCCCTTCTAGCGGGACCTTACGAGCAGTACTTC. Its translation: CASSLLAGPYEQYF.